A single sample gave rise to the 13 T cell receptor beta chains below, sequenced in a study of cytomegalovirus exposure and HLA in healthy donors. PCR amplification relied on 60 Vbeta primers (plus 13 Jbeta primers). Repertoires were generated with immunoSEQ multiplex PCR, while TCRdb's copy carries only in-frame clones and drops some. The repertoire holds approximately 200,000 clones, with roughly 78% as singletons. Sequenced input: PBMCs. The source of these receptors is a woman aged 25 to 45 in good health and CMV-seropositive.

The genes are TRBV5-1 and TRBJ1-4; perhaps TRBD1 as D (5 bases). CDR1 and CDR2 from the germline V gene are SGHRS and YFSETQ. With 4 bases removed from V and 8 bases from J, the gap between germline ends came to 12 bases. CDR3 length: 13 residues. In DNA, the CDR3 is TGCGCCAGCAGCCAGGGACGGGGGGAAAAACTGTTTTTT. Encoded protein: CASSQGRGEKLFF.

This clone was detected once. This rearrangement joins TRBV6-5 to TRBJ2-1, with TRBD1 matching 10 bases. The CDR3 has 15 residues. Germline V gene lookup returns CDR1 MNHEY and CDR2 SVGAGI. Trimming at V came to 8 bases and at J to 5 bases, leaving 9 bases not matched to a gene. CDR3 protein: CASRLGTGVNNEQFF. The DNA of the CDR3 is TGTGCCAGCCGACTCGGGACAGGGGTCAACAATGAGCAGTTCTTC.

The V gene is TRBV19, the J gene TRBJ1-1, with 8 bases lining up with TRBD1. The CDR3 sequence is 15 residues long. V gave up 10 bases and J gave up 1 base; unmatched junction bases: 11. Germline V lookup: CDR1 LNHDA, CDR2 SQIVND (reference sequence). CDR3 loop: CATRTGWGSNTEAFF. The CDR3 DNA sequence: TGTGCCACTCGGACAGGGTGGGGATCGAACACTGAAGCTTTCTTT.

The chain carries TRBV10-3 and TRBJ2-5; 13 nucleotides agree with TRBD2. Germline lookup yields CDR1 ENHRY and CDR2 SYGVKD. CDR3 length equals 16 residues. The V and J ends lost 7 bases and 1 base, in that order; junction bases with no gene match: 6. Here the CDR3 DNA reads TGTGCCATCATGAGGGGACTAGCGGGAACCCAAGAGACCCAGTACTTC. Protein sequence: CAIMRGLAGTQETQYF.

The rearrangement joins TRBV4-3 to TRBJ2-1; 8 bases map to TRBD2. CDR3 size: 16 residues. J was trimmed by 6 bases and V by 1 base; bases with no gene match: 8. Germline CDR1 and CDR2: LGHNA and YSLEER. The CDR3 here is CASSQVSGGVGNEQFF. The CDR3 DNA is TGCGCCAGCAGCCAAGTGTCCGGGGGGGTCGGCAATGAGCAGTTCTTC.

V usage is TRBV7-9 and J usage is TRBJ1-1; perhaps TRBD1 as D (6 bases). Per the germline V gene, CDR1 is SEHNR and CDR2 is FQNEAQ (reference sequence). The V end was cut by 5 bases, the J end by 1 base, with 11 bases between. This CDR3 is built from 14 residues. The CDR3 reads CASSVTGRNTEAFF. DNA for the CDR3: TGTGCCAGCAGCGTGACAGGCCGGAACACTGAAGCTTTCTTT. Full variable domain (rest looked up from reference TRBV7-9 and TRBJ1-1): DTGVSQNPRHKITKRGQNVTFRCDPISEHNRLYWYRQTLGQGPEFLTYFQNEAQLEKSRLLSDRFSAERPKGSFSTLEIQRTEQGDSAMYLCASSVTGRNTEAFFGQGTRLTVV.

This clone came up a few times. The chain couples TRBV6-1 to TRBJ2-5; D may be TRBD2 (6 bases). Trimming removed 7 bases from V and 5 bases from J, with 17 bases in between. Germline CDR1 and CDR2: MNHNS and SASEGT. This CDR3 region has 14 residues. CDR3 region: CASTWGGMGETQYF. CDR3 DNA sequence: TGTGCCAGCACTTGGGGCGGGATGGGGGAGACCCAGTACTTC.

The chain carries TRBV4-1 and TRBJ2-1, with a tentative D call TRBD2 (5 bases). This CDR3 is built from 18 residues. Trimming removed 4 bases from V and 9 bases from J, with 28 bases in between. Per germline, CDR1 MGHRA and CDR2 YSYEKL. The CDR3 DNA sequence: TGCGCCAGCAGCCCGGGGTTATTAGTGAGTGCCCGGTGGGGTGAGCAGTTCTTC. It specifies CASSPGLLVSARWGEQFF.

The chain is built from TRBV27 and TRBJ2-1, with 11 bases fitting TRBD2. The CDR3 contains 15 residues. J gave up 3 bases and V 5 bases, and 3 bases lay outside the gene matches. Germline loops: CDR1 MNHEY, CDR2 SMNVEV (reference sequence). CDR3: CASSTSGGIYNEQFF. The CDR3 nucleotides read TGTGCCAGCAGTACTAGCGGGGGCATCTACAATGAGCAGTTCTTC.

This chain links TRBV1 with TRBJ2-5; the table names TRBD2, a call not compared with the DNA. TRBV1 is labeled a pseudogene. This CDR3 contains 18 residues. Written as DNA, the CDR3 is TGCACCAGCAGCCAAGGGATTAGAACTAGTTTCGCTCAAGAGACCCAGTACTTC. It specifies CTSSQGIRTSFAQETQYF.

The chain joins TRBV4-1 to TRBJ2-3, with no clear D. The germline V gene has CDR1 MGHRA and CDR2 YSYEKL. V shed 1 base and J shed 4 bases, with 12 bases lying between them. The CDR3 has 15 amino acids. CDR3 sequence reads: CASSQGRSVADTQYF. DNA for the CDR3: TGCGCCAGCAGCCAAGGCAGAAGCGTCGCAGATACGCAGTATTTT.

The V call is TRBV7-9, the J call TRBJ2-5, with 8 bases lining up with TRBD2. CDR3 length: 14 residues. J gave up 3 bases and V 5 bases, and 5 bases lay outside the gene matches. Germline V lookup: CDR1 SEHNR, CDR2 FQNEAQ (reference sequence). CDR3 sequence reads: CASSHGGGEETQYF. Here the CDR3 DNA reads TGTGCCAGCAGCCACGGGGGGGGCGAAGAGACCCAGTACTTC.

A single count supports this clone. The rearrangement joins TRBV7-2 to TRBJ1-1, with 7 bases matching TRBD1. There are 14 residues in the CDR3. V shed 4 bases, J shed 1 base, and the junction held 3 bases outside the gene matches. Germline loops: CDR1 SGHTA, CDR2 FQGNSA. DNA of the CDR3: TGTGCCAGCAGCTGGGGACAGCAGAACACTGAAGCTTTCTTT. Amino acids: CASSWGQQNTEAFF.